Presented here are 2 T cell receptor beta chains from one specimen sequenced in a study of cytomegalovirus exposure and HLA in healthy donors. It was with 60 Vbeta and 13 Jbeta primers that the PCR ran. The protocol was immunoSEQ multiplex PCR, while the TCRdb copy is restricted to in-frame clones and leaves out a portion. Recorded for this sample: 150,000 to 200,000 clones. The sequenced material came from PBMCs. These receptors originate from a man younger than 45 in good health and CMV-seronegative.

The V call is TRBV9, the J call TRBJ1-5; 7 bases line up with TRBD1. Trimming at V came to 0 bases and at J to 3 bases, leaving 3 bases not matched to a gene. The CDR3 has 15 amino acids. Germline V gene lookup returns CDR1 SGDLS and CDR2 YYNGEE. The CDR3: CASSVGQGVNQPQHF. The CDR3 nucleotides are TGTGCCAGCAGCGTAGGGCAGGGGGTCAATCAGCCCCAGCATTTT.

The chain employs TRBV2 and TRBJ1-2; the D is unclear. The CDR3 loop spans 13 amino acids. CDR1 and CDR2 (germline): SNHLY, FYNNEI. V was clipped by 4 bases and J by 7 bases, with 13 bases between them. CDR3 DNA: TGTGCCAGCAGTGGGGCCTCCGGAGGTGGCTACACCTTC. As protein: CASSGASGGGYTF. Full variable domain (missing parts from reference TRBV2 and TRBJ1-2): EPEVTQTPSHQVTQMGQEVILRCVPISNHLYFYWYRQILGQKVEFLVSFYNNEISEKSEIFDDQFSVERPDGSNFTLKIRSTKLEDSAMYFCASSGASGGGYTFGSGTRLTVV.